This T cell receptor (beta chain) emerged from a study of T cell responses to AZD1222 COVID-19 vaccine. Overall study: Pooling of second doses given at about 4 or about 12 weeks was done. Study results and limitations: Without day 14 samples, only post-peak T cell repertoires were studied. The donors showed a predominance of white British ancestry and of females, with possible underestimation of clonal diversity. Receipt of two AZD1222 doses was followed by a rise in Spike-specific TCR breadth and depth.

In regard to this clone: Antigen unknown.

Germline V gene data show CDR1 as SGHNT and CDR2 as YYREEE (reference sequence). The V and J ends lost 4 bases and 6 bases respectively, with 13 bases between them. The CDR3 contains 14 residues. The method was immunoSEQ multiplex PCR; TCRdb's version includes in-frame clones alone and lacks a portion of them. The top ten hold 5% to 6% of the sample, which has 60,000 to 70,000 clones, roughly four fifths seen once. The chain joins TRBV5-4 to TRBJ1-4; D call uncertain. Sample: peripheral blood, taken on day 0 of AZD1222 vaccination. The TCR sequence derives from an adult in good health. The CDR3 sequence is CASSQDRWDEKLFF. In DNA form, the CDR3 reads TGTGCCAGCAGCCAGGACCGATGGGATGAAAAACTGTTTTTT.